Included here is one TCR beta chain sequence, with context. Produced via immunoSEQ multiplex PCR; TCRdb's table is partial and in-frame only. The repertoire holds a few hundred thousand clones, with about 88% as singletons. This record belongs to a study of blood T cell repertoires in COVID-19. Study-wide background: The study drew acute and convalescent COVID-19 samples from the United States, Italy and Spain. PBMCs, B-cell-depleted T cells, or T cells provided the cDNA or gDNA that made up the material.

This study enrolled people aged about 18 to 100 from about two dozen US geographic areas. Germline V lookup: CDR1 SEHNR, CDR2 FQNEAQ (reference sequence). V was clipped by 3 bases and J by 5 bases, with 19 bases between them. This CDR3 comprises 17 residues. The chain has TRBV7-9 and TRBJ2-2, with a weak D call TRBD2 (6 bases). This receptor was taken from a woman aged 18-29 years who had recovered from COVID-19. Sequenced material: PBMCs or T cells enriched from blood (not recorded which). The CDR3 DNA reads TGTGCCAGCAGCTTGATTGACGGGGGTTTGGAGACCGGGGAGCTGTTTTTT. Protein product: CASSLIDGGLETGELFF.